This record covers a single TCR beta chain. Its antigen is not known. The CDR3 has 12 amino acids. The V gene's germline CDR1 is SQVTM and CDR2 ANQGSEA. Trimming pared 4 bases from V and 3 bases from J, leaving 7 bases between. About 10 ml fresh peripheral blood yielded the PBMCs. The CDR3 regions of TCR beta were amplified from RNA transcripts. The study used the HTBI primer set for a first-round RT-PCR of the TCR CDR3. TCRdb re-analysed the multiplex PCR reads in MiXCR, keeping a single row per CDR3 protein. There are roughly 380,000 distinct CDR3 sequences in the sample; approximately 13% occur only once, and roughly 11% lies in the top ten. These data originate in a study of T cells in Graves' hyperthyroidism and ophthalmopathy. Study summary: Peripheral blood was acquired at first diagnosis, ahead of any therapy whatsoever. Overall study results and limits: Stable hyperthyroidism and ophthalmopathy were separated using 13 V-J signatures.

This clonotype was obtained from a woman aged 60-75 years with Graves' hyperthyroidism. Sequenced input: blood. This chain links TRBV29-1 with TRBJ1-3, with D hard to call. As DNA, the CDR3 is TGCAGCGTTGGTGGAGGTGGAAACACCATATATTTT. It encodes CSVGGGGNTIYF.